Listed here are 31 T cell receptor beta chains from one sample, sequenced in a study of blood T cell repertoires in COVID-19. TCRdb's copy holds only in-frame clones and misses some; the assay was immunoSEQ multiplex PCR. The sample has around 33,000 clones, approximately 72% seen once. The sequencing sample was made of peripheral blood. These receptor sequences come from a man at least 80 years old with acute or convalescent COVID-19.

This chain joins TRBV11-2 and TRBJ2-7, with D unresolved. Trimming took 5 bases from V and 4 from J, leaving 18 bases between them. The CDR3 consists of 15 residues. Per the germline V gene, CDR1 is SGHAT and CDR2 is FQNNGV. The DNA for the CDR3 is TGTGCCAGCAGCATTACTGGCGGTCTCGGATACGAGCAGTACTTC. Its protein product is CASSITGGLGYEQYF.

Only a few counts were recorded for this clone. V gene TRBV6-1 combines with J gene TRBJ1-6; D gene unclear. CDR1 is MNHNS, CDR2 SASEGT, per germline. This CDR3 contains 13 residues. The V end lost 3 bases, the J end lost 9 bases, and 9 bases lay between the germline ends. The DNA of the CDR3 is TGTGCCAGCAGTGAGGAGAGCGGTTCACCCCTCCACTTT. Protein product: CASSEESGSPLHF.

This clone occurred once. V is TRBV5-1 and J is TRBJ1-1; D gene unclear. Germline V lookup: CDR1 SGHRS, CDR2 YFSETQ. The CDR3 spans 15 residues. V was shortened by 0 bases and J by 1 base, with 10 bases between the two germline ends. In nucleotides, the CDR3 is TGCGCCAGCAGCTTGGGCCAGCCAGGGAACACTGAAGCTTTCTTT. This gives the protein CASSLGQPGNTEAFF.

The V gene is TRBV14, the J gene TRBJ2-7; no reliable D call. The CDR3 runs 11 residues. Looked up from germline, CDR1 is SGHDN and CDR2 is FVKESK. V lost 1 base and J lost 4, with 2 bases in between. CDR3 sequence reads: CASSQAYEQYF. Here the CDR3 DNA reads TGTGCCAGCAGCCAAGCTTACGAGCAGTACTTC.

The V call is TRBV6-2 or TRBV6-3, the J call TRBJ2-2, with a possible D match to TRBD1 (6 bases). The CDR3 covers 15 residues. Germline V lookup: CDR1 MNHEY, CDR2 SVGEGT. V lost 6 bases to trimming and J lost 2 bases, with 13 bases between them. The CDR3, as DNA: TGTGCCAGCAGCACCGGGACACATAACACCGGGGAGCTGTTTTTT. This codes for CASSTGTHNTGELFF.

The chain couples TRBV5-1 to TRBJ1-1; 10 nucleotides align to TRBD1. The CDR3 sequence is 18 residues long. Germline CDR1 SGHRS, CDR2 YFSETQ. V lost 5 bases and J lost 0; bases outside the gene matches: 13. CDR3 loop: CASSSPSRQGAVNTEAFF. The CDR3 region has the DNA TGCGCCAGCAGTTCCCCATCGAGACAGGGGGCAGTGAACACTGAAGCTTTCTTT.

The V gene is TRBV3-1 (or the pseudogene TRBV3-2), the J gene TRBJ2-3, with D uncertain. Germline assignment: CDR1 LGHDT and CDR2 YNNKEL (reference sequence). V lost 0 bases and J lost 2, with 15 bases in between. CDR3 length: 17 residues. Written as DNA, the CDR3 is TGTGCCAGCAGCCAAGAGCTAGTGATAACCGCCACAGATACGCAGTATTTT. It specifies CASSQELVITATDTQYF.

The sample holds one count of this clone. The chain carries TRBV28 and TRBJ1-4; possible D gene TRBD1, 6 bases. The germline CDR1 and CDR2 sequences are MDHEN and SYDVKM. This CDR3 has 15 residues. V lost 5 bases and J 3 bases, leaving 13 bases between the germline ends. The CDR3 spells CASSPLGAANEKLFF. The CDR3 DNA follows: TGTGCCAGCAGTCCCCTGGGGGCGGCTAATGAAAAACTGTTTTTT.

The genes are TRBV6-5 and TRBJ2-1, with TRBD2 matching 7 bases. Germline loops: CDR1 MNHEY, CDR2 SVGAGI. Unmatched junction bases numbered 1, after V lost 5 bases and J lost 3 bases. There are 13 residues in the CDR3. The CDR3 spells CASSSGVYNEQFF. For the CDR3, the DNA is TGTGCCAGCAGTAGCGGGGTCTACAATGAGCAGTTCTTC.

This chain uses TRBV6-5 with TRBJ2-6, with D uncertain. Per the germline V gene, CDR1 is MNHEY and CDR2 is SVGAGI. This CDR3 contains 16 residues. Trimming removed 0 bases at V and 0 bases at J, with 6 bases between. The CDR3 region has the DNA TGTGCCAGCAGTTACTCCCTCTACTCTGGGGCCAACGTCCTGACTTTC. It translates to CASSYSLYSGANVLTF.

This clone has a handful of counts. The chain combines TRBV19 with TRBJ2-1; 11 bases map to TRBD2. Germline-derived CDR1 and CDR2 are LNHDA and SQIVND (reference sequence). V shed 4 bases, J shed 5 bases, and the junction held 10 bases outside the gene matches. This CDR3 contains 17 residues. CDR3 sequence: CASSTTSSGGPDNEQFF. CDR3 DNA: TGTGCCAGTAGTACTACCTCTAGCGGGGGGCCGGACAATGAGCAGTTCTTC.

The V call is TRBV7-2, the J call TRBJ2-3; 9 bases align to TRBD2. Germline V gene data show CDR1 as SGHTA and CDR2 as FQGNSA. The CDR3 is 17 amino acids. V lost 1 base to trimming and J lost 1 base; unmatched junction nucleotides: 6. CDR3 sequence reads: CASSLVRSSGGTDTQYF. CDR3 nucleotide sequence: TGTGCCAGCAGCTTAGTTCGGTCTAGCGGGGGCACAGATACGCAGTATTTT.

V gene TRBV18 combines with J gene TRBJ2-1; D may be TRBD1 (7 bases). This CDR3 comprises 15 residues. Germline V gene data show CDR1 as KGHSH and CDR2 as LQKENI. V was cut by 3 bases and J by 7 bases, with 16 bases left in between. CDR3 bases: TGTGCCAGCTCACCCAGGACAGGTGGGGGGAATGAGCAGTTCTTC. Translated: CASSPRTGGGNEQFF.

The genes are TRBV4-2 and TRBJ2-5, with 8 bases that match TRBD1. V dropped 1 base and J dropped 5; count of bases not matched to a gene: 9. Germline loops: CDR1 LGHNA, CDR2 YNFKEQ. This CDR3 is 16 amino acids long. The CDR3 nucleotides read TGTGCCAGCAGCCAAGCAAGCGGACAGGGCACGGAGACCCAGTACTTC. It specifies CASSQASGQGTETQYF.

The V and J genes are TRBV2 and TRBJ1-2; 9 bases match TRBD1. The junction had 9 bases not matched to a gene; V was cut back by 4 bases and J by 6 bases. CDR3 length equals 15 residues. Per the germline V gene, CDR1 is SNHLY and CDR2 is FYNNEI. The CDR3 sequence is CASSGSRTGVHGYTF. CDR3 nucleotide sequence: TGTGCCAGCAGTGGCTCAAGGACAGGGGTACATGGCTACACCTTC.

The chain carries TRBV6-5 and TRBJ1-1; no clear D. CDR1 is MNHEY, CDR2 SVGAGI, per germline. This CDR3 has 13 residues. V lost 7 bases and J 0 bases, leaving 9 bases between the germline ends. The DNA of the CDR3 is TGTGCCAGCACTCCAGGCATGAACACTGAAGCTTTCTTT. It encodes CASTPGMNTEAFF.

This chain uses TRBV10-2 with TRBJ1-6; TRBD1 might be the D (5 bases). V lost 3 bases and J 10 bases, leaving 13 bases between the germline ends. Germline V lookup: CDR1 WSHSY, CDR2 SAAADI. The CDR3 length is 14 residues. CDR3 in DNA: TGCGCCAGCAGTGAAGTGGCAGGGCAATCACCCCTCCACTTT. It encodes CASSEVAGQSPLHF.

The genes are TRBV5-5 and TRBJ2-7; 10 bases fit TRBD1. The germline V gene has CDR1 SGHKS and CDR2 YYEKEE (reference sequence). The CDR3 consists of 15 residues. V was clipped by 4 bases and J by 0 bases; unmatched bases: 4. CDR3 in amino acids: CASSAGQGVSYEQYF. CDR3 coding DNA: TGTGCCAGCAGCGCCGGACAGGGGGTCTCCTACGAGCAGTACTTC.

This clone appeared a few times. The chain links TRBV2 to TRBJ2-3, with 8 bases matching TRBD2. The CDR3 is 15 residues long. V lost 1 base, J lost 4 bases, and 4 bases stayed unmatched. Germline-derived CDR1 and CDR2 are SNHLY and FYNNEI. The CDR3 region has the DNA TGTGCCAGCAGTGAAGGGACTAGCTGGTCAGATACGCAGTATTTT. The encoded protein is CASSEGTSWSDTQYF.

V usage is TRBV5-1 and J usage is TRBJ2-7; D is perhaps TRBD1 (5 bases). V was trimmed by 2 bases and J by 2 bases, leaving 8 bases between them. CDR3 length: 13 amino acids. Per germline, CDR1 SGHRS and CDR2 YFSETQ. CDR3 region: CASSLDRTYEQYF. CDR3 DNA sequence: TGCGCCAGCAGCTTAGACAGAACCTACGAGCAGTACTTC.

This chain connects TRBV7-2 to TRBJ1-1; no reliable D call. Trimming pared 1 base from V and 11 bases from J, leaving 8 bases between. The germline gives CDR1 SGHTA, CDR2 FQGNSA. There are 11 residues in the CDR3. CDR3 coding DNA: TGTGCCAGCAGCTTAGGCAGGAGGGCTTTCTTT. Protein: CASSLGRRAFF.

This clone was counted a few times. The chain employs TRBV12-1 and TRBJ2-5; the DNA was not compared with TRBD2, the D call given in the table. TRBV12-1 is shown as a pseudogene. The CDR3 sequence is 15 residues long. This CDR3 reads CASPWGGRSGETQYF. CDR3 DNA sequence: TGTGCCAGCCCATGGGGGGGCCGCTCCGGGGAGACCCAGTACTTC.

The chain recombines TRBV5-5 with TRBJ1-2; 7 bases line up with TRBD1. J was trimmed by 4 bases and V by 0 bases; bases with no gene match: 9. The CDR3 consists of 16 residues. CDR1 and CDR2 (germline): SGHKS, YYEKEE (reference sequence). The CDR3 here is CASSLGGTATPYGYTF. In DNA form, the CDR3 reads TGTGCCAGCAGCTTGGGAGGGACAGCAACCCCCTATGGCTACACCTTC.

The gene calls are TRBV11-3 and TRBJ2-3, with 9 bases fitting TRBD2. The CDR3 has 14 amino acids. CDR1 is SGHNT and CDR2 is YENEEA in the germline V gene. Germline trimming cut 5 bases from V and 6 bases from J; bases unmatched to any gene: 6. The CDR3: CASSKGLAEDTQYF. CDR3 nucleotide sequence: TGTGCCAGCAGCAAGGGACTAGCTGAGGATACGCAGTATTTT.

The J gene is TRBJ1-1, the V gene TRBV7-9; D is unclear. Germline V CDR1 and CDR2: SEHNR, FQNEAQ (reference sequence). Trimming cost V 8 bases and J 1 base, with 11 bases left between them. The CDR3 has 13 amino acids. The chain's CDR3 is CASWEDANTEAFF. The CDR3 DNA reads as TGTGCCAGCTGGGAGGATGCGAACACTGAAGCTTTCTTT.

This chain's CDR3 is CASSQDPRGSQPQHF. The DNA of the CDR3 is TGCGCCAGCAGCCAAGATCCCAGGGGGAGCCAGCCCCAGCATTTT. The chain carries TRBV4-1 and TRBJ1-5, with 7 bases that match TRBD1. The CDR3 contains 15 residues. The J segment lost 7 bases and the V segment lost 0 bases, leaving 6 bases of the junction unmatched. Germline V gives CDR1 MGHRA, CDR2 YSYEKL.

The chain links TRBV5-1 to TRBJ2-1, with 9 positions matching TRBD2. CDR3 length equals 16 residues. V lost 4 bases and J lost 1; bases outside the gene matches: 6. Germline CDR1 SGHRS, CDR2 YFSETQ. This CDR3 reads CASSLYSGGSYNEQFF. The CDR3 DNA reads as TGCGCCAGCAGCCTCTATAGCGGGGGATCCTACAATGAGCAGTTCTTC.

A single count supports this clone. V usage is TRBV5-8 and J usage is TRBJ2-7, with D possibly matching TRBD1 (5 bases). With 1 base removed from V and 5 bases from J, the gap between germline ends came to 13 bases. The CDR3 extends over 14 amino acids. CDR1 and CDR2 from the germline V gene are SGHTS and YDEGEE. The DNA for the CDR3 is TGTGCCAGCAGCTTGTTATCAGGGAACGACGAGCAGTACTTC. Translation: CASSLLSGNDEQYF.

The CDR3 protein is CASSVGTPTDTQYF. The CDR3 DNA follows: TGCGCCAGCAGCGTCGGGACACCCACAGATACGCAGTATTTT. This chain connects TRBV5-1 to TRBJ2-3; TRBD1 is a possible D gene (6 bases). In germline, CDR1 is SGHRS, CDR2 YFSETQ. V was shortened by 4 bases and J by 2 bases, with 11 bases between the two germline ends. This CDR3 has 14 residues.

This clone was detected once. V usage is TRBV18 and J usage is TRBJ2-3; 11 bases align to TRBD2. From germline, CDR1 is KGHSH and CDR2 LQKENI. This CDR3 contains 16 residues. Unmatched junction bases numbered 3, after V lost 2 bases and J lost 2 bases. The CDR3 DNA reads TGTGCCAGCTCACCAAGACTAGCGGGGAACACAGATACGCAGTATTTT. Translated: CASSPRLAGNTDTQYF.

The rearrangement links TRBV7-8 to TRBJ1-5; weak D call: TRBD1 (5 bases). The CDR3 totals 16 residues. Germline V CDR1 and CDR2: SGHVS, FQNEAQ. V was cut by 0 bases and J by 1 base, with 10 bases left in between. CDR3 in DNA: TGTGCCAGCAGCTTAGCAGGGGCTGGGAGCAATCAGCCCCAGCATTTT. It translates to CASSLAGAGSNQPQHF.